The rows below give T cell receptor beta chains drawn from one sample of a study of control samples from healthy donors and cancer patients. TCRdb's copy holds only in-frame clones and misses some; the assay was immunoSEQ multiplex PCR. The data contain about 140,000 clones, around 90% of them seen just once; the ten biggest clones take up about 7.6%. The sequencing input was blood. The receptors come from a man aged 18-30 years in good health. The CDR3 runs from the conserved cysteine through the conserved F or W. A D gene is named only where the DNA matches it firmly. Clone size is not always given. Where it is, it says once, few, many or a class for expanded clones.

clone size: -
V gene: TRBV18
D gene: -
J gene: TRBJ2-5
CDR3 protein: CASSPSQETQYF
CDR3 DNA: TGTGCCAGCTCACCGTCCCAAGAGACCCAGTACTTC

clone size: once
V gene: TRBV30
D gene: TRBD1
J gene: TRBJ2-7
CDR3 protein: CAWTPDRGLGYEQYF
CDR3 DNA: TGTGCCTGGACTCCCGACAGGGGCCTAGGGTACGAGCAGTACTTC

clone size: -
V gene: TRBV29-1
D gene: -
J gene: TRBJ2-5
CDR3 protein: CSVEDNRAGETQYF
CDR3 DNA: TGCAGCGTTGAAGATAATCGAGCGGGTGAGACCCAGTACTTC

clone size: -
V gene: TRBV2
D gene: -
J gene: TRBJ1-5
CDR3 protein: CASSPGSGRENQPQHF
CDR3 DNA: TGTGCCAGCAGCCCAGGAAGTGGCAGGGAAAATCAGCCCCAGCATTTT

clone size: -
V gene: TRBV6-8
D gene: TRBD1
J gene: TRBJ2-7
CDR3 protein: CASSYSQTGGFSYEQYF
CDR3 DNA: TGTGCCAGCAGTTACTCTCAGACAGGGGGTTTCTCCTACGAGCAGTACTTC

clone size: -
V gene: TRBV5-1
D gene: -
J gene: TRBJ1-1
CDR3 protein: CASSLGRQGRTEAFF
CDR3 DNA: TGCGCCAGCAGCTTGGGAAGGCAGGGAAGGACTGAAGCTTTCTTT

clone size: -
V gene: TRBV6-5
D gene: -
J gene: TRBJ2-1
CDR3 protein: CASSRGRISEQFF
CDR3 DNA: TGTGCCAGCAGTAGGGGCAGGATAAGCGAGCAGTTCTTC

clone size: -
V gene: TRBV5-1
D gene: TRBD1
J gene: TRBJ1-4
CDR3 protein: CASSWRGTGGEKLFF
CDR3 DNA: TGCGCCAGCAGCTGGAGGGGAACAGGGGGTGAAAAACTGTTTTTT

clone size: once
V gene: TRBV6-5
D gene: TRBD1
J gene: TRBJ1-4
CDR3 protein: CASSYGQGRGEKLFF
CDR3 DNA: TGTGCCAGCAGTTACGGACAGGGGAGGGGTGAAAAACTGTTTTTT

clone size: -
V gene: TRBV5-1
D gene: -
J gene: TRBJ2-1
CDR3 protein: CASSLEVRGQSDEQFF
CDR3 DNA: TGCGCCAGCAGCTTGGAGGTTCGCGGGCAATCGGATGAGCAGTTCTTC

clone size: few
V gene: TRBV25-1
D gene: -
J gene: TRBJ2-7
CDR3 protein: CASSELGIEQYF
CDR3 DNA: TGTGCCAGCAGTGAATTGGGTATCGAGCAGTACTTC

clone size: -
V gene: TRBV6-6
D gene: TRBD1
J gene: TRBJ1-2
CDR3 protein: CASSRSSHGQGKGGYTF
CDR3 DNA: TGTGCCAGCAGTCGCTCCTCCCACGGACAGGGGAAGGGTGGCTACACCTTC

clone size: -
V gene: TRBV5-6
D gene: -
J gene: TRBJ1-6
CDR3 protein: CASSDPGSSPLHF
CDR3 DNA: TGTGCCAGCAGCGACCCAGGGTCTTCACCCCTCCACTTT

clone size: -
V gene: TRBV24-1
D gene: TRBD2
J gene: TRBJ2-2
CDR3 protein: CAREGLAGGPGELFF
CDR3 DNA: TGTGCCCGTGAGGGACTAGCGGGGGGGCCTGGGGAGCTGTTTTTT

clone size: -
V gene: TRBV7-2
D gene: TRBD1
J gene: TRBJ1-6
CDR3 protein: CATNRGLNHSPLHF
CDR3 DNA: TGTGCCACAAACAGGGGGCTTAATCATTCACCCCTCCACTTT

clone size: -
V gene: TRBV7-2
D gene: TRBD1
J gene: TRBJ1-1
CDR3 protein: CASSLDGTGDTEAFF
CDR3 DNA: TGTGCCAGCAGCTTAGATGGGACAGGGGACACTGAAGCTTTCTTT

clone size: -
V gene: TRBV2
D gene: -
J gene: TRBJ2-3
CDR3 protein: CASKRKGGAPSTDTQYF
CDR3 DNA: TGTGCCAGCAAACGAAAGGGCGGGGCTCCTAGCACAGATACGCAGTATTTT

clone size: -
V gene: TRBV6-5
D gene: -
J gene: TRBJ1-4
CDR3 protein: CASSRGRDEKLFF
CDR3 DNA: TGTGCCAGTTCTCGGGGACGGGATGAAAAACTGTTTTTT

clone size: -
V gene: TRBV5-5
D gene: -
J gene: TRBJ1-5
CDR3 protein: CASSLYSGGMQPQHF
CDR3 DNA: TGTGCCAGCAGCTTGTATTCGGGGGGGATGCAGCCCCAGCATTTT

clone size: -
V gene: TRBV28
D gene: -
J gene: TRBJ1-5
CDR3 protein: CASRLGLFSNQPQHF
CDR3 DNA: TGTGCCAGCAGGTTAGGGCTTTTCAGCAATCAGCCCCAGCATTTT

clone size: -
V gene: TRBV2
D gene: TRBD2
J gene: TRBJ2-5
CDR3 protein: CASRRDGGETQYF
CDR3 DNA: TGTGCCAGCCGGCGGGACGGGGGGGAGACCCAGTACTTC

clone size: -
V gene: TRBV6-2/TRBV6-3
D gene: -
J gene: TRBJ2-7
CDR3 protein: CASSRLAYEQYF
CDR3 DNA: TGTGCCAGCAGTCGCCTCGCCTACGAGCAGTACTTC

clone size: -
V gene: TRBV2
D gene: TRBD1
J gene: TRBJ1-6
CDR3 protein: CASVTGTGYSPLHF
CDR3 DNA: TGTGCCAGCGTGACTGGGACAGGGTATTCACCCCTCCACTTT

clone size: -
V gene: TRBV19
D gene: -
J gene: TRBJ1-2
CDR3 protein: CASSPTGTIANLYGYTF
CDR3 DNA: TGTGCCAGTAGTCCGACCGGGACAATCGCAAACCTCTATGGCTACACCTTC

clone size: -
V gene: TRBV10-3
D gene: -
J gene: TRBJ1-5
CDR3 protein: CAISESGRTEPQHF
CDR3 DNA: TGTGCCATCAGTGAGTCAGGCAGGACAGAGCCCCAGCATTTT

clone size: -
V gene: TRBV6-6
D gene: -
J gene: TRBJ1-2
CDR3 protein: CASSYSQAANYGYTF
CDR3 DNA: TGTGCCAGCAGTTACTCCCAGGCCGCTAACTATGGCTACACCTTC

clone size: once
V gene: TRBV5-4
D gene: -
J gene: TRBJ1-5
CDR3 protein: CASSLDRRVQHF
CDR3 DNA: TGTGCCAGCAGCTTGGATCGACGGGTCCAGCATTTT